The clone carrying this T cell receptor beta chain was seen a few times. Trimming took 1 base from V and 3 from J, leaving 7 bases between them. CDR3 length equals 13 residues. Germline-derived CDR1 and CDR2 are SEHNR and FQNEAQ (reference sequence). TCRdb redid the calling of the RT-PCR reads with MiXCR, one entry per CDR3 protein. The profile shows under 35,000 distinct CDR3 sequences, about 37% of them singletons. The data derive from a study of patients and donors after allogeneic stem cell transplantation. This clonotype was obtained from a human donor who was either an allogeneic HSCT recipient or a stem cell or donor lymphocyte infusion donor (not recorded which). It is not recorded whose cells these are; they may come from a transplant donor. The V call is TRBV7-9, the J call TRBJ2-7; D not certain. The specimen was blood, either unsorted or a sorted T cell fraction (not recorded which). CDR3 protein: CASSLGNSYEQYF. As DNA, the CDR3 is TGTGCCAGCAGCTTAGGAAACAGCTACGAGCAGTACTTC.